These 15 T cell receptor beta chains originate from one sample sequenced in a study of blood T cell repertoires in COVID-19. Assay used: immunoSEQ multiplex PCR; TCRdb lists only in-frame clones, some missing. This table has approximately 250,000 clones, approximately 90% appearing once. Sequencing was done on a sample of PBMCs or T cells enriched from blood (not recorded which). The receptors come from a woman in her twenties or thirties with acute COVID-19.

This sequence joins TRBV5-1 and TRBJ2-7, with TRBD1 matching over 8 bases. Germline V gives CDR1 SGHRS, CDR2 YFSETQ. The V gene end was trimmed by 0 bases and the J gene end by 5 bases; junction bases not matched to a gene: 4. The CDR3 runs 14 residues. The DNA of the CDR3 is TGCGCCAGCAGCTTGGCAGGGGGCATGGACGAGCAGTACTTC. It is translated as CASSLAGGMDEQYF.

J is TRBJ1-4 and V is TRBV19, with 8 nucleotides matching TRBD1. Trimming took 3 bases from V and 7 from J; bases not matched to a gene: 10. The CDR3 contains 16 residues. CDR1 is LNHDA and CDR2 is SQIVND in the germline V gene (reference sequence). This CDR3 is CASSMGQGAMSEKLFF. The CDR3 DNA reads as TGTGCCAGTAGTATGGGGCAGGGGGCTATGAGTGAAAAACTGTTTTTT.

The V call is TRBV7-8, the J call TRBJ2-3; 11 bases agree with TRBD2. This CDR3 spans 17 amino acids. Germline-derived CDR1 and CDR2 are SGHVS and FQNEAQ. Unmatched junction bases numbered 8, after V lost 4 bases and J lost 2 bases. In nucleotides, the CDR3 is TGTGCCAGCAGCTCCGGGCGACTAGCGGGACCCACAGATACGCAGTATTTT. This gives the protein CASSSGRLAGPTDTQYF.

V and J are TRBV19 and TRBJ2-1; maybe TRBD2 (5 bases). CDR3 length equals 14 residues. Germline V gene sequence: CDR1 LNHDA, CDR2 SQIVND (reference sequence). V was shortened by 5 bases and J by 3 bases, with 11 bases between the two germline ends. CDR3: CASSPDGVYNEQFF. The CDR3 DNA is TGTGCCAGTAGTCCGGACGGGGTCTACAATGAGCAGTTCTTC.

The genes are TRBV6-2 or TRBV6-3 and TRBJ2-7, with D perhaps TRBD2 (6 bases). V was pared by 2 bases and J by 0 bases, with 14 bases between. This CDR3 is built from 16 residues. Germline assignment: CDR1 MNHEY and CDR2 SVGEGT. CDR3 nucleotide sequence: TGTGCCAGCAGTTACGGAGAGGGGACTCTCTCCTACGAGCAGTACTTC. It codes for CASSYGEGTLSYEQYF.

The J gene is TRBJ2-2, the V gene TRBV24-1; 9 bases map to TRBD1. The germline V gene encodes CDR1 KGHDR and CDR2 SFDVKD. With V trimmed by 8 bases and J by 6 bases, 15 bases remained unmatched. The CDR3 contains 17 residues. Here the CDR3 reads CATKAPDRGKRAGELFF. In nucleotides, the CDR3 is TGTGCCACCAAGGCTCCGGACAGGGGAAAAAGGGCCGGGGAGCTGTTTTTT.

The rearrangement uses TRBV20-1 and TRBJ1-4, with D possibly being TRBD1 (6 bases). The CDR3 is 14 residues long. V lost 5 bases to trimming and J lost 0 bases, with 10 bases between them. Germline V gene data show CDR1 as DFQATT and CDR2 as SNEGSKA (reference sequence). CDR3 sequence: CSARGQSTNEKLFF. CDR3 in DNA: TGCAGTGCTCGTGGACAGTCAACTAATGAAAAACTGTTTTTT.

The V call is TRBV5-1, the J call TRBJ1-3; D not resolved. Deletions cut 1 base from V and 0 bases from J, with 17 bases between. This CDR3 is built from 18 residues. From germline, CDR1 is SGHRS and CDR2 YFSETQ. CDR3 amino acids: CASSLYASADLSGNTIYF. As DNA, the CDR3 is TGCGCCAGCAGCTTGTATGCGTCAGCGGACCTCTCTGGAAACACCATATATTTT.

V is TRBV4-1 and J is TRBJ2-3; 10 bases agree with TRBD2. The CDR3 consists of 14 residues. Germline CDR1 reads MGHRA; CDR2 reads YSYEKL. V dropped 11 bases and J dropped 0; count of bases not matched to a gene: 5. CDR3 sequence reads: CAAGTSDSTDTQYF. The CDR3 coding sequence is TGCGCCGCCGGGACTAGCGACAGCACAGATACGCAGTATTTT.

The chain employs TRBV10-3 and TRBJ2-2, with 9 bases identical to TRBD2. Trimming removed 10 bases from V and 5 bases from J; junction bases left unmatched: 8. This CDR3 region has 14 residues. Germline loops: CDR1 ENHRY, CDR2 SYGVKD. The CDR3 DNA sequence: TGTGCCAGCCGACTAGCGGACAGAACCGGGGAGCTGTTTTTT. Its protein product is CASRLADRTGELFF.

Comments on this clone: The sample holds other DNA sequences that translate to the same CDR3. V and J are TRBV6-1 and TRBJ2-7; the match to TRBD2 covers 9 bases. The CDR3 covers 13 residues. Germline CDR1 is MNHNS and CDR2 is SASEGT. With 3 bases clipped from V and 3 bases from J, the junction kept 0 bases outside the gene matches. The CDR3 protein is CASSETSGYEQYF. The CDR3 DNA is TGTGCCAGCAGTGAGACTAGCGGCTACGAGCAGTACTTC.

The chain is built from TRBV25-1 and TRBJ1-1; D is uncertain. The germline V gene encodes CDR1 MGHDK and CDR2 SYGVNS. V was clipped by 4 bases and J by 9 bases, with 9 bases between them. The CDR3 runs to 11 residues. The CDR3 spells CASSADLQAFF. The DNA of the CDR3 is TGTGCCAGCAGTGCCGATCTACAAGCTTTCTTT.

The V gene is TRBV4-1, the J gene TRBJ1-2; D not certain. Trimming left V 0 bases short and J 5 bases short, with 13 bases between. Germline V gene sequence: CDR1 MGHRA, CDR2 YSYEKL. The CDR3 loop spans 15 amino acids. The CDR3 spells CASSQDERVRYGYTF. CDR3 sequence (DNA): TGCGCCAGCAGCCAAGATGAAAGAGTGCGGTATGGCTACACCTTC.

This clone was seen a single time. The J gene is TRBJ2-3, the V gene TRBV6-6; 7 nucleotides line up with TRBD2. The length of the CDR3 is 13 residues. Per the germline V gene, CDR1 is MNHNY and CDR2 is SVGAGI (reference sequence). Trimming took 7 bases from V and 5 from J; bases not matched to a gene: 6. The CDR3 loop is CASTGREGDTQYF. The CDR3 DNA sequence: TGTGCCAGCACCGGTAGGGAGGGAGATACGCAGTATTTT.

A single count supports this clone. The gene calls are TRBV5-1 and TRBJ2-1; D perhaps matches TRBD2 (6 bases). The CDR3 extends over 15 amino acids. V lost 5 bases and J lost 4, with 16 bases in between. CDR1 and CDR2 (germline): SGHRS, YFSETQ. In DNA form, the CDR3 reads TGCGCCAGCAGTGACGGGGGAGTAGTGTACAATGAGCAGTTCTTC. Translating gives CASSDGGVVYNEQFF.